The 26 T cell receptor beta chains presented below share a single source sample, sequenced in a study of shared T cell receptors in the human thymus. Some clones are missing from TCRdb's copy, which holds only in-frame ones; the method was immunoSEQ multiplex PCR. This sample has some 700,000 clones; around 89% occur once, and the top ten carry around 0.01%. These data are also associated with another study on human thymus T cells.

Sequences were obtained from thymocytes. The receptors originated from a boy in the first two years of life with a congenital heart defect.

The CDR3 spells CASSQGEGRVNTEAFF. CDR3 nucleotide sequence: TGTGCCAGCAGCCAAGGGGAGGGGCGGGTGAACACTGAAGCTTTCTTT. V is TRBV5-6 and J is TRBJ1-1; possibly TRBD1 for D (5 bases). CDR1 and CDR2 (germline): SGHDT, YYEEEE. Trimming cost V 4 bases and J 0 bases, with 16 bases left between them. This CDR3 comprises 16 residues.

The chain uses TRBV5-1 and TRBJ1-1, with 7 bases lining up with TRBD1. Germline values: CDR1 SGHRS, CDR2 YFSETQ. This CDR3 has 16 residues. The J segment lost 4 bases and the V segment lost 4 bases, leaving 13 bases of the junction unmatched. In DNA form, the CDR3 reads TGCGCCAGCAGCCTCCGGGACAGCGATTGGGGCACTGAAGCTTTCTTT. Translating gives CASSLRDSDWGTEAFF.

V usage is TRBV4-3 and J usage is TRBJ2-7, with D maybe TRBD2 (6 bases). Germline values: CDR1 LGHNA, CDR2 YSLEER. V lost 1 base to trimming and J lost 6 bases, with 16 bases between them. The CDR3 is made up of 15 amino acids. CDR3 DNA sequence: TGCGCCAGCAGCCAAGTTGCGGGGCCGCCCTCCGAGCAGTACTTC. This encodes CASSQVAGPPSEQYF.

J is TRBJ1-5 and V is TRBV14, with D perhaps TRBD1 (6 bases). CDR3 length equals 14 residues. V gave up 4 bases and J gave up 4 bases, with 11 bases separating them. In germline, CDR1 is SGHDN, CDR2 FVKESK. The CDR3 protein is CASSLRGRNQPQHF. The CDR3 DNA sequence: TGTGCCAGCAGCCTCAGGGGTCGGAATCAGCCCCAGCATTTT.

The CDR3 here is CASSPWTDNGYTF. Written as DNA, the CDR3 is TGTGCCAGCAGCCCCTGGACAGATAATGGCTACACCTTC. The chain couples TRBV7-2 to TRBJ1-2, with D maybe TRBD1 (6 bases). The V and J ends lost 5 bases and 6 bases respectively, with 13 bases between them. The CDR3 sequence is 13 residues long. The germline V gene has CDR1 SGHTA and CDR2 FQGNSA.

The J gene is TRBJ2-1, the V gene TRBV19; 7 nucleotides agree with TRBD1. V lost 8 bases, J lost 4 bases, and 14 bases stayed unmatched. CDR3 length: 16 residues. Per germline, CDR1 LNHDA and CDR2 SQIVND (reference sequence). The CDR3 sequence: CASQPEGAPWYNEQFF. CDR3 DNA sequence: TGTGCCAGTCAACCCGAGGGGGCTCCTTGGTACAATGAGCAGTTCTTC.

The rearrangement joins TRBV9 to TRBJ2-1; the match to TRBD1 covers 8 bases. Germline values: CDR1 SGDLS, CDR2 YYNGEE. V was pared by 4 bases and J by 8 bases, with 8 bases of the junction left unmatched. The CDR3 consists of 14 residues. The CDR3 is CASSPRTGRDEQFF. The CDR3 DNA follows: TGTGCCAGCAGCCCGCGGACAGGGCGGGATGAGCAGTTCTTC.

The genes are TRBV15 and TRBJ2-3; the match to TRBD2 covers 10 bases. J lost 8 bases, V lost 8 bases, and 7 bases had no gene match. The V gene's germline CDR1 is LNHNV and CDR2 YYDKDF (reference sequence). The CDR3 spans 13 residues. CDR3 bases: TGTGCCACCCAGCGGGAGGGATCAGGTACGCAGTATTTT. Encoded protein: CATQREGSGTQYF. Variable domain in full (rest from reference TRBV15 and TRBJ2-3): DAMVIQNPRYQVTQFGKPVTLSCSQTLNHNVMYWYQQKSSQAPKLLFHYYDKDFNNEADTPDNFQSRRPNTSFCFLDIRSPGLGDTAMYLCATQREGSGTQYFGPGTRLTVL.

The chain is built from TRBV6-4 and TRBJ2-3, with D perhaps matching TRBD2 (5 bases). The germline V gene has CDR1 MRHNA and CDR2 SNTAGT. Trimming took 6 bases from V and 3 from J, leaving 19 bases between them. This CDR3 spans 16 amino acids. This chain's CDR3 is CASSPLPVRETDTQYF. CDR3 sequence (DNA): TGTGCCAGCAGCCCCCTCCCGGTAAGGGAGACAGATACGCAGTATTTT.

A remark on this clone: Other DNA sequences from this sample encode an identical CDR3 as well. The gene calls are TRBV5-4 and TRBJ2-4; no clear D gene. The CDR3 loop spans 11 amino acids. V shed 7 bases and J shed 4 bases, with 6 bases lying between them. Germline assignment: CDR1 SGHNT and CDR2 YYREEE (reference sequence). The CDR3 DNA is TGTGCCAGCTCCTTAAAAAACATTCAGTACTTC. Translated: CASSLKNIQYF.

The rearrangement links TRBV6-4 to TRBJ2-2; D is unresolved. Germline V gene lookup returns CDR1 MRHNA and CDR2 SNTAGT. The V end lost 2 bases, the J end lost 4 bases, and 8 bases lay between the germline ends. The CDR3 is 14 residues long. The CDR3 region is CASSDPSSTGELFF. CDR3 in DNA: TGTGCCAGCAGTGACCCGTCGAGCACCGGGGAGCTGTTTTTT.

This clone appeared once. The J gene is TRBJ2-5, the V gene TRBV7-2; 7 bases are shared with TRBD2. The V gene end was trimmed by 0 bases and the J gene end by 5 bases; junction bases not matched to a gene: 12. The germline V gene encodes CDR1 SGHTA and CDR2 FQGNSA. This CDR3 region has 17 residues. This CDR3 reads CASSLAGLVGGVETQYF. In nucleotides, the CDR3 is TGTGCCAGCAGCTTAGCAGGACTAGTGGGGGGGGTGGAGACCCAGTACTTC.

The chain is built from TRBV15 and TRBJ2-1; 15 bases match TRBD2. From germline, CDR1 is LNHNV and CDR2 YYDKDF (reference sequence). The CDR3 is 15 amino acids. V trimming: 9 bases; J trimming: 4 bases; junction bases outside the gene matches: 4. CDR3 nucleotides: TGTGCCACTCCCGGACTAGCGGGAGGGTACAATGAGCAGTTCTTC. Its translation: CATPGLAGGYNEQFF.

The chain has TRBV4-1 and TRBJ2-4, with D maybe TRBD2 (5 bases). Germline CDR1 reads MGHRA; CDR2 reads YSYEKL. The germline V and J ends were trimmed by 0 bases and 0 bases, with 15 bases remaining between them. The CDR3 is 18 residues long. The CDR3 loop reads CASSQDLDRGLAKNIQYF. DNA of the CDR3: TGCGCCAGCAGCCAAGATCTTGACCGTGGACTAGCCAAAAACATTCAGTACTTC.

The rearrangement links TRBV29-1 to TRBJ2-3, with 10 bases aligning to TRBD2. Germline CDR1 SQVTM, CDR2 ANQGSEA. Unmatched junction bases numbered 18, after V lost 6 bases and J lost 6 bases. The CDR3 runs 17 residues. Here the CDR3 reads CSVLPGGLAGGSDTQYF. As DNA, the CDR3 is TGCAGCGTCCTCCCTGGGGGTTTAGCGGGAGGATCGGATACGCAGTATTTT.

The rearrangement joins TRBV14 to TRBJ1-1, with D unclear. The germline V gene has CDR1 SGHDN and CDR2 FVKESK. This CDR3 comprises 16 residues. V was cut by 0 bases and J by 1 base, with 12 bases left in between. DNA of the CDR3: TGTGCCAGCAGCCAAGATATGGGAGTCACGAACACTGAAGCTTTCTTT. Amino acid sequence: CASSQDMGVTNTEAFF. The complete variable domain, with remaining parts taken from reference TRBV14 and TRBJ1-1, reads EAGVTQFPSHSVIEKGQTVTLRCDPISGHDNLYWYRRVMGKEIKFLLHFVKESKQDESGMPNNRFLAERTGGTYSTLKVQPAELEDSGVYFCASSQDMGVTNTEAFFGQGTRLTVV.

This clone was observed a single time. CDR3 coding DNA: TGTGCCAGCAGCCCGTGGGCTAGCGGGAGGGCCTTAGTTGAGCAGTTCTTC. Its protein is CASSPWASGRALVEQFF. This chain links TRBV7-9 with TRBJ2-1; TRBD2 matches at 12 bases. Looked up from germline, CDR1 is SEHNR and CDR2 is FQNEAQ (reference sequence). V lost 5 bases to trimming and J lost 9 bases; unmatched junction nucleotides: 14. The CDR3 totals 17 residues.

This chain connects TRBV2 to TRBJ2-5; tentative D call: TRBD2 (6 bases). The germline CDR1 and CDR2 sequences are SNHLY and FYNNEI. The V end lost 8 bases, the J end lost 7 bases, and 8 bases lay between the germline ends. The CDR3 runs to 10 residues. CDR3 protein: CASLGGTQYF. The CDR3 DNA sequence: TGTGCCAGCTTGGGGGGGACCCAGTACTTC.

The gene calls are TRBV4-1 and TRBJ2-5; 10 bases agree with TRBD2. With the DNA end fitting TRBJ2-7 better, the J assignment may be wrong. There are 15 residues in the CDR3. CDR1 is MGHRA, CDR2 YSYEKL, per germline. CDR3 nucleotide sequence: TGCGCCAGCAGCCACTCCGGGACTAGCGAGTACGAGCAGTACTTC. Its translation is CASSHSGTSEYEQYF.

The chain has TRBV7-9 and TRBJ1-5, with a weak D call TRBD1 (5 bases). The CDR3 has 14 amino acids. The germline CDR1 and CDR2 sequences are SEHNR and FQNEAQ (reference sequence). V was shortened by 1 base and J by 4 bases, with 8 bases between the two germline ends. The CDR3 loop reads CASSLEQDNQPQHF. The CDR3 nucleotides read TGTGCCAGCAGCTTAGAACAGGATAATCAGCCCCAGCATTTT.

The CDR3 loop reads CASSQDSSGKRRGQEYF. CDR3 nucleotides: TGCGCCAGCAGCCAAGATTCTAGCGGGAAAAGAAGGGGCCAAGAATACTTC. The V gene is TRBV4-1, the J gene TRBJ2-7; 9 bases are shared with TRBD2. The CDR3 loop spans 17 amino acids. V dropped 0 bases and J dropped 13; count of bases not matched to a gene: 19. The germline V gene has CDR1 MGHRA and CDR2 YSYEKL.

The gene calls are TRBV11-3 and TRBJ2-1, with 9 bases aligning to TRBD2. The CDR3 length is 18 residues. The ends lost 7 bases at V and 0 bases at J; junction bases unmatched: 13. Germline V gives CDR1 SGHNT, CDR2 YENEEA. CDR3 sequence: CASNTHPSGISSYNEQFF. The CDR3 bases are TGTGCCAGCAACACCCACCCTAGCGGGATTAGCTCCTACAATGAGCAGTTCTTC.

This chain links TRBV2 with TRBJ2-7; D is perhaps TRBD2 (6 bases). Trimming took 6 bases from V and 7 from J, leaving 16 bases between them. The CDR3 contains 13 residues. In germline, CDR1 is SNHLY, CDR2 FYNNEI. The CDR3 region has the DNA TGTGCCAGCAGCGAGGGTAAAGCGGGTGAGCAGTACTTC. It specifies CASSEGKAGEQYF.

CDR3 loop: CASSLVYALAHNEQFF. The CDR3 DNA follows: TGTGCCAGCAGCTTAGTTTACGCGCTAGCGCACAATGAGCAGTTCTTC. The J gene is TRBJ2-1, the V gene TRBV7-8; perhaps TRBD2 as D (6 bases). Germline V lookup: CDR1 SGHVS, CDR2 FQNEAQ. The CDR3 runs to 16 residues. The ends were cut back, 1 base at V and 5 bases at J, with 15 bases in the middle.

This clone was counted a few times. The chain carries TRBV4-1 and TRBJ2-7; 9 bases map to TRBD1. The CDR3 contains 16 residues. The germline gives CDR1 MGHRA, CDR2 YSYEKL. Trimming at V came to 0 bases and at J to 6 bases, leaving 9 bases not matched to a gene. The CDR3 region is CASSQDGYRGHREQYF. The CDR3 DNA reads as TGCGCCAGCAGCCAAGATGGGTACAGGGGGCACCGCGAGCAGTACTTC.

This chain uses TRBV5-4 with TRBJ2-2; TRBD2 aligns across 7 bases. Per the germline V gene, CDR1 is SGHNT and CDR2 is YYREEE (reference sequence). The CDR3 covers 14 residues. V shed 4 bases and J 1 base; nucleotides not matched to a gene: 1. The CDR3 spells CASSGGENTGELFF. CDR3 nucleotides: TGTGCCAGCAGCGGGGGGGAGAACACCGGGGAGCTGTTTTTT.